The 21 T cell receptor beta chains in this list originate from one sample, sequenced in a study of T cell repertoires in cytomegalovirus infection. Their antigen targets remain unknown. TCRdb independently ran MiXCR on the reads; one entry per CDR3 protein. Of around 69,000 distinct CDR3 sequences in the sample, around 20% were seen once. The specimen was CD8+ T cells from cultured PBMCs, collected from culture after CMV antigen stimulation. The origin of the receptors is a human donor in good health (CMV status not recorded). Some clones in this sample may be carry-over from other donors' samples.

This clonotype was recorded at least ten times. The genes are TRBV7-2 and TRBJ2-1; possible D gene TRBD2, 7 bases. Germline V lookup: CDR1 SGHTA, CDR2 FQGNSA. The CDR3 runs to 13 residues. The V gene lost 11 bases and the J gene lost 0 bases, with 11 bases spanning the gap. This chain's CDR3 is CAGGGASYNEQFF. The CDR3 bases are TGTGCCGGTGGGGGGGCCTCCTACAATGAGCAGTTCTTC.

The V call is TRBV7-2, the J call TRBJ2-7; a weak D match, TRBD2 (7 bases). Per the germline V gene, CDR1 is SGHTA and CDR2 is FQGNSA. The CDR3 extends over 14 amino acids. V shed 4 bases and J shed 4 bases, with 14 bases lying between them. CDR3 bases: TGTGCCAGCAGCTCGAGGGGGGGAGGGTACGAGCAGTACTTC. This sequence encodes CASSSRGGGYEQYF. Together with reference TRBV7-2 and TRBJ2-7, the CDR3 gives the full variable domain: GAGVSQSPSNKVTEKGKDVELRCDPISGHTALYWYRQSLGQGLEFLIYFQGNSAPDKSGLPSDRFSAERTGGSVSTLTIQRTQQEDSAVYLCASSSRGGGYEQYFGPGTRLTVT.

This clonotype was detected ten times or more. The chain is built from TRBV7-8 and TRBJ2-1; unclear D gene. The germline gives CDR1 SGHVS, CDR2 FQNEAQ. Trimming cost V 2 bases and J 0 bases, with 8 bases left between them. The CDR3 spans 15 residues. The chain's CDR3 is CASSLFVVSYNEQFF. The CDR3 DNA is TGTGCCAGCAGCTTATTCGTGGTCTCCTACAATGAGCAGTTCTTC.

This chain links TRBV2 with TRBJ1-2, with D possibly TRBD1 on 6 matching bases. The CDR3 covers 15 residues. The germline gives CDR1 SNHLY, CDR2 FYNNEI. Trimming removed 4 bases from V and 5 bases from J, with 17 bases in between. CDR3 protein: CASSGLDRKGYGYTF. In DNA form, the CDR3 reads TGTGCCAGCAGTGGGCTAGACAGGAAGGGATATGGCTACACCTTC. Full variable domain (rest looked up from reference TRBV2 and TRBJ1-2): EPEVTQTPSHQVTQMGQEVILRCVPISNHLYFYWYRQILGQKVEFLVSFYNNEISEKSEIFDDQFSVERPDGSNFTLKIRSTKLEDSAMYFCASSGLDRKGYGYTFGSGTRLTVV.

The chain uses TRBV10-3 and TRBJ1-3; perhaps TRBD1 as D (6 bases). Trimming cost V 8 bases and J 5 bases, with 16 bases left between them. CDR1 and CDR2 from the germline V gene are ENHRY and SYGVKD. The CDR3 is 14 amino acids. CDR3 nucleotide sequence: TGTGCCATCCTCAACCCGACAGGCCGAAACACCATATATTTT. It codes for CAILNPTGRNTIYF.

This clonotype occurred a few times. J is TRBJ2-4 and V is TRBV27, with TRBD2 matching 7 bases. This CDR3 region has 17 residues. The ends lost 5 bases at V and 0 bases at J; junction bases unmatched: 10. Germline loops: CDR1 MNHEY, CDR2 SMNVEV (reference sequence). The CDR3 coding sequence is TGTGCCAGCAGTACAGGTCTAGCGGAACTAGCCAAAAACATTCAGTACTTC. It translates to CASSTGLAELAKNIQYF.

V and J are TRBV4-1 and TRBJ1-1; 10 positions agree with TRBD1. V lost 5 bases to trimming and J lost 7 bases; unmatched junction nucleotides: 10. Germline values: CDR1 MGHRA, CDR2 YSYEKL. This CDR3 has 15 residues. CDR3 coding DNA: TGCGCCAGCAGCTTCGACAGGGGGCGCGGAGGTGAAGCTTTCTTT. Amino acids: CASSFDRGRGGEAFF.

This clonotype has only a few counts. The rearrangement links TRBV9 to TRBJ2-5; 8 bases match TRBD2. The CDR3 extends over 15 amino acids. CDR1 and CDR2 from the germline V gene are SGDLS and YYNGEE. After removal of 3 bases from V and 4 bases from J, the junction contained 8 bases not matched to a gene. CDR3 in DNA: TGTGCCAGCAGCGGCAAGCCCGGGACTAGAGAGACCCAGTACTTC. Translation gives CASSGKPGTRETQYF.

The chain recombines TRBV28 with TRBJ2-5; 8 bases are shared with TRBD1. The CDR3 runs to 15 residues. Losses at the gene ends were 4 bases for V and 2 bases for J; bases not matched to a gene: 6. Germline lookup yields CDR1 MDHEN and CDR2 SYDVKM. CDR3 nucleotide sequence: TGTGCCAGCAGTTCCCCGACAGGGGCTCAAGAGACCCAGTACTTC. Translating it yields CASSSPTGAQETQYF. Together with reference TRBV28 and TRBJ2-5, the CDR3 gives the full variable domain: DVKVTQSSRYLVKRTGEKVFLECVQDMDHENMFWYRQDPGLGLRLIYFSYDVKMKEKGDIPEGYSVSREKKERFSLILESASTNQTSMYLCASSSPTGAQETQYFGPGTRLLVL.

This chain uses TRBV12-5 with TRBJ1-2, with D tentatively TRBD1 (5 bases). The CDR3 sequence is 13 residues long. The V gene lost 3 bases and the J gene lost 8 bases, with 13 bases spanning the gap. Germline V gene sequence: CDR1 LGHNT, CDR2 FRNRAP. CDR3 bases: TGTGCTAGTGGTTTCTGGGGGATGGGCGGCTACACCTTC. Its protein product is CASGFWGMGGYTF.

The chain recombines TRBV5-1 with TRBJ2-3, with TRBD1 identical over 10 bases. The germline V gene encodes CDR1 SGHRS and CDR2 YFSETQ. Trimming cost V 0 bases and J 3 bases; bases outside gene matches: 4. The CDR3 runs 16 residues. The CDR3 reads CASSLGGQGLTDTQYF. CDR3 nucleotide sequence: TGCGCCAGCAGCTTGGGGGGACAGGGGCTAACAGATACGCAGTATTTT.

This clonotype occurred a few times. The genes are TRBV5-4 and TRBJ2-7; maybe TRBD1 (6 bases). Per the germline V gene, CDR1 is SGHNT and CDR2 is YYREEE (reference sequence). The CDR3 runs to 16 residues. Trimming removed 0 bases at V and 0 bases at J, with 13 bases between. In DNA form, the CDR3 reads TGTGCCAGCAGCTTGGAGGGGACACCGTTCTCCTACGAGCAGTACTTC. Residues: CASSLEGTPFSYEQYF.

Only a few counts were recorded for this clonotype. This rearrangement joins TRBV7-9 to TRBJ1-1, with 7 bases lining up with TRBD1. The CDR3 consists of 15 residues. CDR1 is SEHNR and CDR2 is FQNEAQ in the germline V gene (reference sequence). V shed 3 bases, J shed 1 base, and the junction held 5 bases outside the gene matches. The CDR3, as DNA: TGTGCCAGCAGCTTGTTACAGGGGCGGAACACTGAAGCTTTCTTT. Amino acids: CASSLLQGRNTEAFF.

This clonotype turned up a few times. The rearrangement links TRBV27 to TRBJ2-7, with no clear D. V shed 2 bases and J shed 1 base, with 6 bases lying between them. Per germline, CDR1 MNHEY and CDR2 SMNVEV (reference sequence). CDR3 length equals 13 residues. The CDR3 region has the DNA TGTGCCAGCAGTTTAACCATTTCCTACGAGCAGTACTTC. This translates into CASSLTISYEQYF.

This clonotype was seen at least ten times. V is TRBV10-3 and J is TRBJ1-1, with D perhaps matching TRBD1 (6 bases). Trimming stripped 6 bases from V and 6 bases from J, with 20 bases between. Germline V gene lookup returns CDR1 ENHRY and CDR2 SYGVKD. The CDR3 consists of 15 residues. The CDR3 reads CAIRKGVEMDAEAFF. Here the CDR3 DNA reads TGTGCCATCAGGAAGGGGGTGGAAATGGACGCTGAAGCTTTCTTT.

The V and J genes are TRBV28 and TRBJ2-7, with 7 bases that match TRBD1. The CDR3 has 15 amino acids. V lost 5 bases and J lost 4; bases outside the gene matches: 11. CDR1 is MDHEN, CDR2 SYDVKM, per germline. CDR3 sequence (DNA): TGTGCCAGCAGTCCGCCCAGGGGGATAGGGTACGAGCAGTACTTC. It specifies CASSPPRGIGYEQYF.

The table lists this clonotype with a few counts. The CDR3 sequence is CASSSRDRVTDTQYF. The DNA of the CDR3 is TGTGCCAGCAGCTCCCGGGACAGGGTCACAGATACGCAGTATTTT. The chain combines TRBV7-2 with TRBJ2-3, with 9 nucleotides matching TRBD1. Germline loops: CDR1 SGHTA, CDR2 FQGNSA. V shed 4 bases, J shed 2 bases, and the junction held 4 bases outside the gene matches. The CDR3 loop spans 15 amino acids.

CDR3 loop: CASSSGQHMNTEAFF. The CDR3, as DNA: TGTGCCAGCAGCTCCGGACAGCACATGAACACTGAAGCTTTCTTT. The J gene is TRBJ1-1, the V gene TRBV5-4; D possibly corresponds to TRBD1 (6 bases). The CDR3 is made up of 15 amino acids. Trimming took off 3 bases at V and 0 bases at J, with 12 bases between the two ends. Germline CDR1 is SGHNT and CDR2 is YYREEE (reference sequence).

In DNA form, the CDR3 reads TGTGCCAGCAGCGCATCCGGGGCCGTCGGCACTGAAGCTTTCTTT. The encoded protein is CASSASGAVGTEAFF. The V and J genes are TRBV9 and TRBJ1-1, with D possibly TRBD1 on 5 matching bases. The CDR3 has 15 amino acids. V was trimmed by 3 bases and J by 4 bases, leaving 16 bases between them. Germline assignment: CDR1 SGDLS and CDR2 YYNGEE.

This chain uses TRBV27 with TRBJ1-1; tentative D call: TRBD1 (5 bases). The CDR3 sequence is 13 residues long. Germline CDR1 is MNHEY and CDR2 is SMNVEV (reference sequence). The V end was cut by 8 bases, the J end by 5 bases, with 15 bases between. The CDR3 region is CASGTGRRTEAFF. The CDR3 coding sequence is TGTGCCAGCGGGACGGGCAGGCGAACTGAAGCTTTCTTT.

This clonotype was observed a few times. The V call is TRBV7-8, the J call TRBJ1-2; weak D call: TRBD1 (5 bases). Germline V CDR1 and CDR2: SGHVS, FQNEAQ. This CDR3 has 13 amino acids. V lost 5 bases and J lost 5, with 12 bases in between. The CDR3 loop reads CASSQGALYGYTF. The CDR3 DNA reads TGTGCCAGCAGCCAAGGGGCCCTATATGGCTACACCTTC.